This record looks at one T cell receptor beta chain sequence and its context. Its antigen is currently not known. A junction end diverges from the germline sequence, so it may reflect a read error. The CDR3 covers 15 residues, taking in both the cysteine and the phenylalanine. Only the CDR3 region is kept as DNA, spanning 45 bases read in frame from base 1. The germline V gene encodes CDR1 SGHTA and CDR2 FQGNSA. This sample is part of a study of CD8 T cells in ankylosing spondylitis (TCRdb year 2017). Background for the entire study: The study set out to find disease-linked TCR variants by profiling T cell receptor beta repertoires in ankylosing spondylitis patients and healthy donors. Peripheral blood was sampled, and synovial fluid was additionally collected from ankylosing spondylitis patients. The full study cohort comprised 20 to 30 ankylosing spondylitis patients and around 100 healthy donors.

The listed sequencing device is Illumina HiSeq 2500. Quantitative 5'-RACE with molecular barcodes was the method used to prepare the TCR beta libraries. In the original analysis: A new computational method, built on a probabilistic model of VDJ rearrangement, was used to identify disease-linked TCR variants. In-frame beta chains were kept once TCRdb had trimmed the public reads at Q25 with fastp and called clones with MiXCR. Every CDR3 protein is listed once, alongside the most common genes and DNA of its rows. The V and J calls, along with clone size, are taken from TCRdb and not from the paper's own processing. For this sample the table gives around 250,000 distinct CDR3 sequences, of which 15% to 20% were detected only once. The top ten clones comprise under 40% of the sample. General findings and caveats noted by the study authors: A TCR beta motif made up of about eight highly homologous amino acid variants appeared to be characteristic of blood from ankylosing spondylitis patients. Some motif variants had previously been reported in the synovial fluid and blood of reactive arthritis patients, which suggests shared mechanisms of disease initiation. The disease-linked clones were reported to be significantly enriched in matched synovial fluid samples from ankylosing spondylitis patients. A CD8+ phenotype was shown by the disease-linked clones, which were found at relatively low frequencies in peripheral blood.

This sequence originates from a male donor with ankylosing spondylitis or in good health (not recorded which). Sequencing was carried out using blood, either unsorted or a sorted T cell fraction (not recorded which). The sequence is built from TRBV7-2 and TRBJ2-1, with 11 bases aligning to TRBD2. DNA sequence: TGTGCCAGCAGCCTAGCGGGAGGATCAAACAATGAGCAGTTCTTC. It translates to CASSLAGGSNNEQFF.